Here is one T cell receptor (beta chain) with its context. This specimen belongs to a study of blood T cell repertoires in COVID-19. The method was immunoSEQ multiplex PCR; TCRdb's version includes in-frame clones alone and lacks a portion of them. The data show some 180,000 clones, around 80% seen once. This CDR3 spans 14 amino acids. Trimming removed 5 bases at V and 0 bases at J, with 8 bases between. Germline V gene lookup returns CDR1 MNHEY and CDR2 SVGAGI. The receptor was derived from a woman aged 70-85 years in a cohort exposed to, infected with or recovered from COVID-19 (not recorded which). V gene TRBV6-5 combines with J gene TRBJ1-5; D is uncertain. The material sequenced was PBMCs or T cells enriched from blood (not recorded which). CDR3 nucleotides: TGTGCCAGCAGTAGAAGCTATAGCAATCAGCCCCAGCATTTT. Translation: CASSRSYSNQPQHF.